These 32 T cell receptor beta chains share one sample of origin, sequenced in a study of PD-L1 blockade in urothelial cancer (dated by TCRdb to 2016 to 2017). The sample's time point label is to be understood as: peripheral blood 6 weeks after treatment start. The library was generated by the immunoSEQ multiplex PCR assay. Held by TCRdb, this immuneACCESS table contains in-frame sequences only and omits some clones. Under half of the omission traces to an unresolved V gene where checked; the cause of the rest is unknown. This sample has tens of thousands of clones in its table, and approximately 89% of those were observed once. The top ten constitute approximately 10% of the sample. This material consisted of PBMCs, taken around atezolizumab (anti-PD-L1) treatment. The receptors were gathered from a woman aged 55-69 years with urothelial cancer.

The V gene is TRBV4-2, the J gene TRBJ2-5; possibly TRBD1 for D (5 bases). Germline CDR1 LGHNA, CDR2 YNFKEQ. The CDR3 has 14 residues. V lost 2 bases and J 3 bases, leaving 10 bases between the germline ends. The CDR3 bases are TGTGCCAGCAGCCAATTTGACAGAAAAGAGACCCAGTACTTC. This gives the protein CASSQFDRKETQYF.

The count of this clone is one. The CDR3 protein is CASSPPGTGGFELFF. CDR3 DNA: TGTGCCAGCAGCCCACCCGGGACAGGGGGGTTTGAGCTGTTTTTT. The V gene is TRBV11-3, the J gene TRBJ2-2; 11 nucleotides line up with TRBD1. The ends lost 5 bases at V and 11 bases at J; junction bases unmatched: 10. This CDR3 spans 15 amino acids. Germline-derived CDR1 and CDR2 are SGHNT and YENEEA.

The chain couples TRBV7-2 to TRBJ1-2; D is undetermined. The CDR3 is 14 residues long. Trimming removed 3 bases from V and 6 bases from J, with 14 bases in between. Germline V lookup: CDR1 SGHTA, CDR2 FQGNSA. CDR3 protein: CASSFRRPGDGYTF. In nucleotides, the CDR3 is TGTGCCAGCAGCTTTAGACGGCCCGGGGATGGCTACACCTTC.

This clone was picked up one time. The V gene is TRBV27, the J gene TRBJ2-7, with D unclear. The ends were cut back, 2 bases at V and 3 bases at J, with 11 bases in the middle. From germline, CDR1 is MNHEY and CDR2 SMNVEV (reference sequence). This CDR3 region has 14 residues. The CDR3 reads CASSLRRQDYEQYF. Here the CDR3 DNA reads TGTGCCAGCAGTTTACGAAGGCAGGACTACGAGCAGTACTTC.

The chain is built from TRBV4-3 and TRBJ2-2, with D perhaps TRBD2 (5 bases). From germline, CDR1 is LGHNA and CDR2 YSLEER. CDR3 size: 13 residues. V was trimmed by 2 bases and J by 6 bases, leaving 7 bases between them. CDR3 coding DNA: TGCGCCAGCAGCCAATGGGGAGCCGGGGAGCTGTTTTTT. Translating gives CASSQWGAGELFF.

This clone was counted a single time. The J gene is TRBJ1-1, the V gene TRBV15; D not certain. The CDR3 consists of 14 residues. The V gene lost 0 bases and the J gene lost 4 bases, with 9 bases spanning the gap. Germline V lookup: CDR1 LNHNV, CDR2 YYDKDF (reference sequence). The CDR3 bases are TGTGCCACCAGCAGAGACTGGGCGGGCACTGAAGCTTTCTTT. Protein product: CATSRDWAGTEAFF.

The chain couples TRBV7-2 to TRBJ1-5; D is undetermined. The CDR3 contains 15 residues. Germline V lookup: CDR1 SGHTA, CDR2 FQGNSA. V lost 4 bases and J lost 1, with 11 bases in between. This CDR3 is CASSSLTGSNQPQHF. The DNA for the CDR3 is TGTGCCAGCAGCTCGCTTACGGGGAGCAATCAGCCCCAGCATTTT. The full variable domain, with the rest looked up from reference TRBV7-2 and TRBJ1-5, is GAGVSQSPSNKVTEKGKDVELRCDPISGHTALYWYRQSLGQGLEFLIYFQGNSAPDKSGLPSDRFSAERTGGSVSTLTIQRTQQEDSAVYLCASSSLTGSNQPQHFGDGTRLSIL.

In this sample, this clone turned up once. V and J are TRBV5-4 and TRBJ1-2; 9 bases map to TRBD1. The CDR3 covers 15 residues. In germline, CDR1 is SGHNT, CDR2 YYREEE (reference sequence). J lost 7 bases, V lost 6 bases, and 13 bases had no gene match. The CDR3 spells CASTKGDRAGGGYTF. The CDR3 nucleotides are TGTGCCAGCACAAAGGGGGACAGGGCCGGGGGTGGCTACACCTTC.

This clone was recorded once. The chain combines TRBV5-1 with TRBJ2-1, with 7 positions matching TRBD2. The ends lost 7 bases at V and 8 bases at J; junction bases unmatched: 18. Germline V gene sequence: CDR1 SGHRS, CDR2 YFSETQ. The CDR3 is 16 amino acids. CDR3 sequence reads: CASDKRPGGGGDEQFF. In nucleotides, the CDR3 is TGCGCCAGCGACAAAAGGCCCGGTGGGGGGGGAGATGAGCAGTTCTTC. Complete variable domain (other parts from reference TRBV5-1 and TRBJ2-1): KAGVTQTPRYLIKTRGQQVTLSCSPISGHRSVSWYQQTPGQGLQFLFEYFSETQRNKGNFPGRFSGRQFSNSRSEMNVSTLELGDSALYLCASDKRPGGGGDEQFFGPGTRLTVL.

This clone was detected only a few times. V and J are TRBV6-1 and TRBJ2-2; 10 nucleotides line up with TRBD1. Germline loops: CDR1 MNHNS, CDR2 SASEGT. CDR3 size: 15 residues. V dropped 8 bases and J dropped 4; count of bases not matched to a gene: 7. CDR3 sequence (DNA): TGTGCCAGCCCGGGACAGGGGCTGGTCACCGGGGAGCTGTTTTTT. Its translation: CASPGQGLVTGELFF.

The rearrangement uses TRBV9 and TRBJ1-2; 9 nucleotides align to TRBD1. CDR3 length equals 17 residues. With 4 bases clipped from V and 0 bases from J, the junction kept 10 bases outside the gene matches. Germline CDR1 SGDLS, CDR2 YYNGEE. The CDR3 sequence is CASSPRTGVTANYGYTF. The DNA of the CDR3 is TGTGCCAGCAGCCCCCGGACAGGGGTGACGGCTAACTATGGCTACACCTTC.

CDR3 in amino acids: CASSYPGLVSYNEQFF. The CDR3 DNA sequence: TGTGCCAGCAGCTACCCCGGACTAGTTTCCTACAATGAGCAGTTCTTC. This chain uses TRBV7-9 with TRBJ2-1; 7 bases line up with TRBD2. The germline CDR1 and CDR2 sequences are SEHNR and FQNEAQ (reference sequence). CDR3 size: 16 residues. V lost 4 bases to trimming and J lost 1 base; unmatched junction nucleotides: 7.

This chain links TRBV29-1 with TRBJ1-1; 7 nucleotides line up with TRBD1. J lost 7 bases, V lost 2 bases, and 10 bases had no gene match. The CDR3 is made up of 14 amino acids. The germline V gene encodes CDR1 SQVTM and CDR2 ANQGSEA. The CDR3 sequence is CSVEYWGTAYEAFF. The CDR3 DNA reads as TGCAGCGTTGAATATTGGGGGACAGCTTATGAAGCTTTCTTT.

Relative to its sample, this clone is medium-sized. J is TRBJ1-2 and V is TRBV11-2, with TRBD1 identical over 8 bases. This CDR3 spans 16 amino acids. Germline CDR1 SGHAT, CDR2 FQNNGV. J lost 1 base, V lost 5 bases, and 9 bases had no gene match. The CDR3 DNA follows: TGTGCCAGCAGCCCCACACCCGGACAGGGTAACTATGGCTACACCTTC. Amino acid sequence: CASSPTPGQGNYGYTF.

This chain connects TRBV7-2 to TRBJ1-4, with TRBD1 as a possible D gene (5 bases). The ends were cut back, 3 bases at V and 8 bases at J, with 13 bases in the middle. This CDR3 has 14 amino acids. CDR1 and CDR2 from the germline V gene are SGHTA and FQGNSA. The CDR3 region is CASSFGAGNEKLFF. CDR3 DNA sequence: TGTGCCAGCAGCTTTGGGGCGGGGAACGAAAAACTGTTTTTT.

CDR3 coding DNA: TGTGCCACCAGCAGAGATCGCCCCAGTTACAATGAGCAGTTCTTC. Translated, it gives CATSRDRPSYNEQFF. This chain links TRBV15 with TRBJ2-1, with D unclear. This CDR3 region has 15 residues. CDR1 and CDR2 (germline): LNHNV, YYDKDF (reference sequence). With 0 bases removed from V and 4 bases from J, the gap between germline ends came to 10 bases.

This chain links TRBV7-2 with TRBJ2-2; 7 bases match TRBD2. Germline assignment: CDR1 SGHTA and CDR2 FQGNSA. This CDR3 is built from 14 residues. The V segment lost 5 bases and the J segment 10 bases; nucleotides outside the gene matches: 10. DNA for the CDR3: TGTGCCAGCAGCGGCTCTGTCGGACTAGAGGAGCTGTTTTTT. The encoded protein is CASSGSVGLEELFF.

This sequence joins TRBV19 and TRBJ2-5; tentative D call: TRBD2 (7 bases). CDR3 length: 14 amino acids. Germline-derived CDR1 and CDR2 are LNHDA and SQIVND (reference sequence). Trimming left V 5 bases short and J 5 bases short, with 15 bases between. The CDR3 loop reads CASSWGGRRETQYF. CDR3 in DNA: TGTGCCAGTAGTTGGGGGGGGCGCAGGGAGACCCAGTACTTC.

J is TRBJ2-7 and V is TRBV5-4, with 8 bases lining up with TRBD2. V shed 4 bases, J shed 1 base, and the junction held 7 bases outside the gene matches. This CDR3 is 15 amino acids long. Germline V CDR1 and CDR2: SGHNT, YYREEE (reference sequence). The CDR3 spells CASSPGGGASYEQYF. CDR3 in DNA: TGTGCCAGCAGCCCCGGGGGGGGCGCATCCTACGAGCAGTACTTC.

The gene calls are TRBV9 and TRBJ1-1, with D possibly TRBD1 on 6 matching bases. The V and J ends lost 0 bases and 0 bases respectively, with 9 bases between them. Germline CDR1 reads SGDLS; CDR2 reads YYNGEE. The CDR3 contains 15 residues. The CDR3 loop reads CASSVGTVVNTEAFF. The CDR3 nucleotides read TGTGCCAGCAGCGTAGGGACAGTCGTGAACACTGAAGCTTTCTTT.

The V and J genes are TRBV27 and TRBJ2-2, with 11 bases lining up with TRBD1. Germline-derived CDR1 and CDR2 are MNHEY and SMNVEV (reference sequence). The CDR3 totals 18 residues. V gave up 5 bases and J gave up 7 bases; unmatched junction bases: 15. The CDR3 DNA is TGTGCCAGCAGTCCTAGGACAGGGGGCGCTCCTCTGGGCGGGGAGCTGTTTTTT. Amino acids: CASSPRTGGAPLGGELFF.

The rearrangement joins TRBV7-2 to TRBJ1-2, with a weak D call TRBD1 (5 bases). CDR3 length: 15 amino acids. The germline gives CDR1 SGHTA, CDR2 FQGNSA. The V end was cut by 4 bases, the J end by 5 bases, with 17 bases between. CDR3 region: CASSSRPGYLYGYTF. The CDR3 nucleotides read TGTGCCAGCAGCTCGCGCCCAGGGTACCTATATGGCTACACCTTC. Filled out from reference TRBV7-2 and TRBJ1-2, the complete variable domain reads GAGVSQSPSNKVTEKGKDVELRCDPISGHTALYWYRQSLGQGLEFLIYFQGNSAPDKSGLPSDRFSAERTGGSVSTLTIQRTQQEDSAVYLCASSSRPGYLYGYTFGSGTRLTVV.

The chain carries TRBV19 and TRBJ2-7, with a weak D call TRBD1 (6 bases). The CDR3 runs to 14 residues. Trimming shortened V by 4 bases and J by 5 bases, and 15 bases separated the two germline ends. The germline CDR1 and CDR2 sequences are LNHDA and SQIVND (reference sequence). The chain's CDR3 is CASSRRRTGNEQYF. The CDR3 region has the DNA TGTGCCAGTAGTAGGAGGCGAACAGGGAACGAGCAGTACTTC.

The chain carries TRBV27 and TRBJ1-1; TRBD1 aligns across 8 bases. J gave up 4 bases and V 2 bases, and 3 bases lay outside the gene matches. The CDR3 consists of 14 residues. Germline V CDR1 and CDR2: MNHEY, SMNVEV (reference sequence). The CDR3 coding sequence is TGTGCCAGCAGTTTAGTACAGGGGGTCACTGAAGCTTTCTTT. Amino acids: CASSLVQGVTEAFF.

The chain is built from TRBV5-6 and TRBJ1-1; TRBD1 matches at 8 bases. Germline CDR1 reads SGHDT; CDR2 reads YYEEEE. The CDR3 extends over 17 amino acids. Trimming at V came to 4 bases and at J to 3 bases, leaving 14 bases not matched to a gene. The chain's CDR3 is CASSHQRTGPKDTEAFF. CDR3 DNA: TGTGCCAGCAGCCACCAAAGGACAGGGCCCAAGGACACTGAAGCTTTCTTT.

The sample holds a few counts of this clone. The rearrangement links TRBV9 to TRBJ1-1; D is unclear. The V and J ends lost 0 bases and 0 bases respectively, with 6 bases between them. The CDR3 is 14 amino acids. Looked up from germline, CDR1 is SGDLS and CDR2 is YYNGEE. The CDR3 here is CASSVGRMNTEAFF. The CDR3 bases are TGTGCCAGCAGCGTAGGGAGGATGAACACTGAAGCTTTCTTT.

The CDR3 loop reads CASSPLGNTIYF. For the CDR3, the DNA is TGTGCCAGTAGTCCCCTCGGAAACACCATATATTTT. The V gene is TRBV19, the J gene TRBJ1-3; no clear D gene. The CDR3 runs to 12 residues. The germline CDR1 and CDR2 sequences are LNHDA and SQIVND (reference sequence). The germline V and J ends were trimmed by 5 bases and 4 bases, with 6 bases remaining between them.

The chain combines TRBV9 with TRBJ2-3, with 9 bases aligning to TRBD2. The CDR3 runs to 16 residues. Germline CDR1 reads SGDLS; CDR2 reads YYNGEE. V was clipped by 0 bases and J by 1 base; unmatched bases: 3. The DNA of the CDR3 is TGTGCCAGCAGCGTAGTGGGCGGGGGGGGCACAGATACGCAGTATTTT. It codes for CASSVVGGGGTDTQYF.

The rearrangement links TRBV5-6 to TRBJ1-4; 9 bases align to TRBD1. This CDR3 has 15 amino acids. J lost 5 bases, V lost 1 base, and 3 bases had no gene match. Germline V CDR1 and CDR2: SGHDT, YYEEEE. In nucleotides, the CDR3 is TGTGCCAGCAGCTTGAGTGGACAGGGGAATGAAAAACTGTTTTTT. It is translated as CASSLSGQGNEKLFF.

The V call is TRBV5-8, the J call TRBJ1-3, with 7 bases identical to TRBD1. CDR1 is SGHTS, CDR2 YDEGEE, per germline. The CDR3 length is 16 residues. With 3 bases clipped from V and 4 bases from J, the junction kept 10 bases outside the gene matches. CDR3 region: CASSSVLDRAGNTIYF. The CDR3 DNA sequence: TGTGCCAGCAGCTCGGTCCTAGACAGGGCCGGAAACACCATATATTTT.

The sample holds one count of this clone. The chain links TRBV7-9 to TRBJ1-1, with a possible D match to TRBD1 (5 bases). From germline, CDR1 is SEHNR and CDR2 FQNEAQ (reference sequence). V was shortened by 5 bases and J by 4 bases, with 14 bases between the two germline ends. The CDR3 extends over 14 amino acids. DNA of the CDR3: TGTGCCAGCAGCCACGGGCAGGGTGGCACTGAAGCTTTCTTT. Encoded protein: CASSHGQGGTEAFF.

The chain couples TRBV5-6 to TRBJ2-1, with D possibly being TRBD1 (6 bases). Germline-derived CDR1 and CDR2 are SGHDT and YYEEEE. Trimming removed 0 bases at V and 5 bases at J, with 12 bases between. The CDR3 runs to 15 residues. CDR3 coding DNA: TGTGCCAGCAGCTTGGTACAGGGTACCCACAATGAGCAGTTCTTC. It yields the protein CASSLVQGTHNEQFF.